Each of the 17 T cell receptor beta chains below was sequenced from the same sample in a study of T-cell reconstitution after alpha-beta-depleted transplantation in children. It was with unique molecular identifiers that the TCRbeta library was prepared. Each CDR3 protein is one row after TCRdb ran MiXCR on the PCR reads. The table has about 240,000 distinct CDR3 sequences, more than 20% seen once. Specimen: PBMCs, collected before TCRalphabeta/CD19-depleted stem cell transplant. The receptors shown here come from a girl aged 2-10 years with Fanconi anemia, due to receive a stem cell transplant.

This clonotype occurred many times. The chain carries TRBV12-3 or TRBV12-4 and TRBJ1-5; 10 bases align to TRBD1. There are 14 residues in the CDR3. Trimming took 4 bases from V and 4 from J; bases not matched to a gene: 1. CDR3 in DNA: TGTGCCAGCAGTTCGGGACAGGGGAATCAGCCCCAGCATTTT. It translates to CASSSGQGNQPQHF.

The CDR3 nucleotides read TGTGCCAGCAGCTTGGTGAGTTCCTGGGACAGGGGATACGATGAGCAGTTCTTC. This gives the protein CASSLVSSWDRGYDEQFF. The chain employs TRBV28 and TRBJ2-1, with 10 bases matching TRBD1. CDR3 length: 18 amino acids. Germline lookup yields CDR1 MDHEN and CDR2 SYDVKM. V gave up 6 bases and J gave up 8 bases; unmatched junction bases: 19.

This clonotype was counted at least ten times. This rearrangement joins TRBV25-1 to TRBJ2-6, with a tentative D call TRBD2 (6 bases). The length of the CDR3 is 14 residues. With 3 bases removed from V and 3 bases from J, the gap between germline ends came to 6 bases. Germline V gene lookup returns CDR1 MGHDK and CDR2 SYGVNS. The CDR3 sequence: CASSEGGGANVLTF. As DNA, the CDR3 is TGTGCCAGCAGTGAGGGAGGTGGGGCCAACGTCCTGACTTTC.

A few counts support this clonotype. The V and J genes are TRBV20-1 and TRBJ2-1; D not certain. Germline V gene data show CDR1 as DFQATT and CDR2 as SNEGSKA (reference sequence). Trimming stripped 3 bases from V and 4 bases from J, with 13 bases between. This CDR3 comprises 14 residues. In DNA, the CDR3 is TGCAGTGCTAGTTCGGCAGCCCTTTACAATGAGCAGTTCTTC. Translating gives CSASSAALYNEQFF.

This clonotype was seen repeatedly, ten times or more. The chain uses TRBV6-5 and TRBJ1-5; 8 bases fit TRBD1. CDR1 MNHEY and CDR2 SVGAGI come from the germline V gene. With 6 bases clipped from V and 6 bases from J, the junction kept 7 bases outside the gene matches. The CDR3 spans 14 residues. In DNA, the CDR3 is TGTGCCAGCAGGCCTACAGGGGGTACTCAGCCCCAGCATTTT. Protein product: CASRPTGGTQPQHF.

This chain connects TRBV15 to TRBJ1-6; TRBD1 matches 7 bases. This CDR3 is 13 amino acids long. Per the germline V gene, CDR1 is LNHNV and CDR2 is YYDKDF (reference sequence). In nucleotides, the CDR3 is TGTGCTTGCAGGGGGTCTTATAATTCACCCCTCCACTTT. Protein sequence: CACRGSYNSPLHF.

The table lists this clonotype with a few counts. The DNA of the CDR3 is TGCAGTGCTCATCTAGCGGGGGTAGATACGCAGTATTTT. Encoded protein: CSAHLAGVDTQYF. V is TRBV20-1 and J is TRBJ2-3, with 10 bases aligning to TRBD2. The trim removed 5 bases at V and 5 bases at J, leaving 4 bases unmatched. Germline CDR1 and CDR2: DFQATT and SNEGSKA (reference sequence). The CDR3 extends over 13 amino acids.

At least ten counts were recorded for this clonotype. No conserved phenylalanine or tryptophan ends this CDR3, so it is likely a read error. Because the CDR3's place on the DNA is in doubt, the DNA is left out and the CDR3 is given as listed by TCRdb. The V call is TRBV27, the J call TRBJ1-1. CDR1 and CDR2 (germline): MNHEY, SMNVEV (reference sequence). The CDR3 is 11 amino acids in total, end residues counted. The CDR3 here is CASRILSLTQV.

The chain recombines TRBV5-1 with TRBJ2-7, with 7 bases fitting TRBD1. The V gene end was trimmed by 5 bases and the J gene end by 1 base; junction bases not matched to a gene: 9. Germline V gene sequence: CDR1 SGHRS, CDR2 YFSETQ. The CDR3 length is 15 residues. Here the CDR3 reads CASRVLKGASYEQYF. The CDR3 DNA is TGCGCCAGCAGGGTTCTAAAGGGGGCGTCCTACGAGCAGTACTTC.

The chain is built from TRBV29-1 and TRBJ1-2; 8 bases fit TRBD1. This CDR3 has 14 amino acids. CDR1 SQVTM and CDR2 ANQGSEA come from the germline V gene. V gave up 3 bases and J gave up 5 bases; unmatched junction bases: 8. This CDR3 is CSVEAGGVYYGYTF. CDR3 nucleotide sequence: TGCAGCGTTGAGGCAGGGGGCGTTTATTATGGCTACACCTTC.

Concerning this clonotype: Sequence at one end of the junction differs from germline and may be a read error. The chain carries TRBV29-1 and TRBJ2-3, with TRBD2 matching over 10 bases. The CDR3 has 17 amino acids. Germline-derived CDR1 and CDR2 are SQVTM and ANQGSEA. CDR3 residues: CSVEGRGLARGTDTQYF. CDR3 nucleotide sequence: TGCAGCGTCGAAGGGAGGGGACTAGCGAGAGGCACAGATACGCAGTATTTT.

DNA of the CDR3: TGTGCCAGCAGCTTTACCGGGACAGGGTACAATGAGCAGTTCTTC. This translates into CASSFTGTGYNEQFF. The chain uses TRBV7-3 and TRBJ2-1; 9 bases are a match to TRBD1. With 3 bases clipped from V and 4 bases from J, the junction kept 4 bases outside the gene matches. Germline CDR1 reads SGHTA; CDR2 reads FQGTGA. CDR3 length: 15 residues.

V is TRBV29-1 and J is TRBJ2-1, with 12 positions matching TRBD2. V gave up 1 base and J gave up 7 bases; unmatched junction bases: 17. Germline CDR1 is SQVTM and CDR2 is ANQGSEA. CDR3 size: 19 residues. For the CDR3, the DNA is TGCAGCGTTGAAGTAGGAGGTCTAGCGGGAGGGCCATCTATGAATGAGCAGTTCTTC. It specifies CSVEVGGLAGGPSMNEQFF.

This clonotype was seen only a few times. The chain combines TRBV12-3 or TRBV12-4 with TRBJ2-4; D remains unclear. The CDR3 runs to 16 residues. Trimming removed 7 bases from V and 1 base from J, with 17 bases in between. CDR3 DNA: TGTGCCAGCACCTCTCCCGGGTATCGGGCCAAAAACATTCAGTACTTC. It yields the protein CASTSPGYRAKNIQYF.

This clonotype came up many times. This chain connects TRBV24-1 to TRBJ2-1; 9 bases agree with TRBD2. V gave up 7 bases and J gave up 4 bases; unmatched junction bases: 1. Germline CDR1 is KGHDR and CDR2 is SFDVKD. The CDR3 is 13 residues long. The CDR3 sequence: CATRAGGYNEQFF. The CDR3 coding sequence is TGTGCCACCAGAGCGGGGGGATACAATGAGCAGTTCTTC.

V usage is TRBV6-5 and J usage is TRBJ2-7; TRBD1 matches 9 bases. The trim removed 3 bases at V and 6 bases at J, leaving 3 bases unmatched. The germline gives CDR1 MNHEY, CDR2 SVGAGI. This CDR3 comprises 13 residues. The CDR3 loop reads CASSYGTGTEQYF. CDR3 DNA sequence: TGTGCCAGCAGTTATGGGACAGGGACCGAGCAGTACTTC.

This clonotype was found many times. The gene calls are TRBV20-1 and TRBJ2-5; D is unclear. Germline V gene lookup returns CDR1 DFQATT and CDR2 SNEGSKA (reference sequence). The CDR3 contains 12 residues. V was shortened by 2 bases and J by 0 bases, with 4 bases between the two germline ends. This chain's CDR3 is CSARLYQETQYF. CDR3 DNA sequence: TGCAGTGCTAGACTGTACCAAGAGACCCAGTACTTC.